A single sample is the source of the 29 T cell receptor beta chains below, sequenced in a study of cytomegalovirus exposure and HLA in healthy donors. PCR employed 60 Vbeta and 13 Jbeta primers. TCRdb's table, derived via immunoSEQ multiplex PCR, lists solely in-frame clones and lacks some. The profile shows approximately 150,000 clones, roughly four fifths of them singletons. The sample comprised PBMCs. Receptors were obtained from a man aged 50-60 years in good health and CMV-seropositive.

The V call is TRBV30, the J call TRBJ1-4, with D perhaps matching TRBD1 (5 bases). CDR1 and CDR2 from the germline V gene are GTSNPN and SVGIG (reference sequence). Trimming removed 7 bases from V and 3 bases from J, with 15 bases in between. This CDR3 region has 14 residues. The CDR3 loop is CALTQGIANEKLFF. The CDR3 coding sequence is TGTGCCTTAACGCAGGGCATAGCTAATGAAAAACTGTTTTTT.

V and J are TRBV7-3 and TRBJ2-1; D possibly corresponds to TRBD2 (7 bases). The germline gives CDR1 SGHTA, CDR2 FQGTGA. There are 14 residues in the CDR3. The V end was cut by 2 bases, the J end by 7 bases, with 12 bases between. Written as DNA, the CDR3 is TGTGCCAGCAGCTTAGCCAGGGGAGGGAATGAGCAGTTCTTC. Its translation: CASSLARGGNEQFF.

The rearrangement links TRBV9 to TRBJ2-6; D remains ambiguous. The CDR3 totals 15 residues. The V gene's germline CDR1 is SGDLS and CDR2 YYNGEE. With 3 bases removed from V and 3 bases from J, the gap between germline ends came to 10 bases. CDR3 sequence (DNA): TGTGCCAGCAGCGCCCCCCATAGTGGGGCCAACGTCCTGACTTTC. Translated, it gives CASSAPHSGANVLTF.

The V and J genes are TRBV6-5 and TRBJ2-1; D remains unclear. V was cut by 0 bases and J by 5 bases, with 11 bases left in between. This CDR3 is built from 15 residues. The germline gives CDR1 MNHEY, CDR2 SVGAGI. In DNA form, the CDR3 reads TGTGCCAGCAGTTACTCTGCTAGGCGGAACAATGAGCAGTTCTTC. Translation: CASSYSARRNNEQFF.

The CDR3 region is CASSPAGLGETQYF. The CDR3 bases are TGTGCCAGCAGCCCCGCAGGGTTAGGCGAGACCCAGTACTTC. V usage is TRBV6-6 and J usage is TRBJ2-5; maybe TRBD1 (5 bases). The CDR3 sequence is 14 residues long. CDR1 MNHNY and CDR2 SVGAGI come from the germline V gene (reference sequence). With 6 bases removed from V and 5 bases from J, the gap between germline ends came to 16 bases.

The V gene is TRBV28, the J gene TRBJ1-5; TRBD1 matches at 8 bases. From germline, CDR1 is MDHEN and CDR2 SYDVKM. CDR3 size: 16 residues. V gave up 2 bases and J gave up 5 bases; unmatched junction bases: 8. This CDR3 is CASSLPGTGPYQPQHF. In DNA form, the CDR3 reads TGTGCCAGCAGTTTACCCGGGACAGGCCCTTATCAGCCCCAGCATTTT.

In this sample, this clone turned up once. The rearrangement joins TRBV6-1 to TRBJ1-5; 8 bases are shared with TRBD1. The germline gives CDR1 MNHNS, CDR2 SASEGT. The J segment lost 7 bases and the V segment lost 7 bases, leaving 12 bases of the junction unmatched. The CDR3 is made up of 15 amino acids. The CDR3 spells CASKAWTGPDQPQHF. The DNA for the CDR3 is TGTGCCAGCAAAGCCTGGACAGGGCCGGACCAGCCCCAGCATTTT.

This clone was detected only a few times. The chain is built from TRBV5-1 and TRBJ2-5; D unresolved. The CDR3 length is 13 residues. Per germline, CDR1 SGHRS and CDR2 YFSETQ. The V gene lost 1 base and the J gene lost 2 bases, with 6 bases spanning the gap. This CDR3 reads CASSLLGQETQYF. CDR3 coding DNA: TGCGCCAGCAGCTTGCTAGGACAAGAGACCCAGTACTTC.

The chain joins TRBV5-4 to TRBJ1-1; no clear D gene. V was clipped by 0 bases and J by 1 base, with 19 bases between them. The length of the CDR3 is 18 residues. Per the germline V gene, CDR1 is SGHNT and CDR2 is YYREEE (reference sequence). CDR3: CASSLEKAEYNTNTEAFF. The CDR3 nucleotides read TGTGCCAGCAGCTTGGAAAAGGCGGAATACAACACGAACACTGAAGCTTTCTTT.

Written as DNA, the CDR3 is TGTGCCAGCAGCGTTAGCGGGGAGGGCACCGGGGAGCTGTTTTTT. Translation gives CASSVSGEGTGELFF. V gene TRBV9 combines with J gene TRBJ2-2; 8 bases match TRBD2. V lost 2 bases, J lost 4 bases, and 4 bases stayed unmatched. Germline V gene lookup returns CDR1 SGDLS and CDR2 YYNGEE. The CDR3 spans 15 residues.

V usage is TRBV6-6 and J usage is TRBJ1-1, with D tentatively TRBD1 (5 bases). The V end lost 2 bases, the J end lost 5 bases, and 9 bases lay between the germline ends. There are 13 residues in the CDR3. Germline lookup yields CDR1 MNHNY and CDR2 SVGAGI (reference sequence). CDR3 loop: CASSYGQGTEAFF. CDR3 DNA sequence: TGTGCCAGCAGTTACGGACAAGGGACTGAAGCTTTCTTT.

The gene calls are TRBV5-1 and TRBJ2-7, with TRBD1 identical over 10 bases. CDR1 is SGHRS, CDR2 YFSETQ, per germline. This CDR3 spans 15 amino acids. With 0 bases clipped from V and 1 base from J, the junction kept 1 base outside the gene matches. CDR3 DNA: TGCGCCAGCAGCTTGGGGACAGGGGGGTCCTACGAGCAGTACTTC. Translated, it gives CASSLGTGGSYEQYF.

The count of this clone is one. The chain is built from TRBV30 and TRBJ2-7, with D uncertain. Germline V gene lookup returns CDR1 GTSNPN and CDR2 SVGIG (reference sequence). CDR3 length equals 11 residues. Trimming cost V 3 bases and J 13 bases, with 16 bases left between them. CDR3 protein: CAWSPLETVYF. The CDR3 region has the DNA TGTGCCTGGAGCCCCTTGGAGACGGTTTACTTC.

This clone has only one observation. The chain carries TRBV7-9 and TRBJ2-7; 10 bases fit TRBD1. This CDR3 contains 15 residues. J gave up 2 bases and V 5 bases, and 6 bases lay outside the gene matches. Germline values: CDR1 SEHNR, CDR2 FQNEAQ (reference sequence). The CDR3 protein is CASSQGTGVTYEQYF. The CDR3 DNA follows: TGTGCCAGCAGCCAAGGGACAGGGGTTACCTACGAGCAGTACTTC.

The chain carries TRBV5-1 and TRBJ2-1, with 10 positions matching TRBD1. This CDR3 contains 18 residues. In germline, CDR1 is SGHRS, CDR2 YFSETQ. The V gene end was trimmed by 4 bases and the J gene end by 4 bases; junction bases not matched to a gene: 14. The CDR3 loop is CASSVRDRGNSLYNEQFF. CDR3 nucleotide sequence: TGCGCCAGCAGCGTCCGGGACAGGGGTAATTCCCTTTACAATGAGCAGTTCTTC.

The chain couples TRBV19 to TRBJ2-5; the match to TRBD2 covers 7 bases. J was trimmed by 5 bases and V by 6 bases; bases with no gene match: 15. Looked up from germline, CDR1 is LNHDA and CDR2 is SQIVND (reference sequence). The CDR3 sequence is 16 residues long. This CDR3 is CASRLSPQGGEETQYF. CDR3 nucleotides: TGTGCCAGTAGGCTCTCCCCCCAGGGAGGGGAGGAGACCCAGTACTTC.

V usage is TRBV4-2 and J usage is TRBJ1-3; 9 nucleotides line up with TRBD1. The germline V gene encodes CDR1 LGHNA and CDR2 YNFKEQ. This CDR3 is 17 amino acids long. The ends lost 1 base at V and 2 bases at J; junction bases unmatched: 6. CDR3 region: CASSQGDRDFTGNTIYF. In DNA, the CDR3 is TGTGCCAGCAGCCAAGGGGACAGGGATTTTACTGGAAACACCATATATTTT.

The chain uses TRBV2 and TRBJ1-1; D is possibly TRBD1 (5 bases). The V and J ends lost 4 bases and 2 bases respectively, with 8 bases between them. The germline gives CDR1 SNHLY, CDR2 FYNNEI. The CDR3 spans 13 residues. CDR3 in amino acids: CASSVGANTEAFF. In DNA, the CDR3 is TGTGCCAGCAGTGTAGGGGCCAACACTGAAGCTTTCTTT.

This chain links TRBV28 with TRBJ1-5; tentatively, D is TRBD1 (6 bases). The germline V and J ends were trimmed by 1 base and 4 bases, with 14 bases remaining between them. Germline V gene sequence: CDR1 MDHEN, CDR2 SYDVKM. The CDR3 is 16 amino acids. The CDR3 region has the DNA TGTGCCAGCAGTTTATTCGCAGGGGTCGGTAATCAGCCCCAGCATTTT. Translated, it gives CASSLFAGVGNQPQHF. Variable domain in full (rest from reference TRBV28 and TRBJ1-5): DVKVTQSSRYLVKRTGEKVFLECVQDMDHENMFWYRQDPGLGLRLIYFSYDVKMKEKGDIPEGYSVSREKKERFSLILESASTNQTSMYLCASSLFAGVGNQPQHFGDGTRLSIL.

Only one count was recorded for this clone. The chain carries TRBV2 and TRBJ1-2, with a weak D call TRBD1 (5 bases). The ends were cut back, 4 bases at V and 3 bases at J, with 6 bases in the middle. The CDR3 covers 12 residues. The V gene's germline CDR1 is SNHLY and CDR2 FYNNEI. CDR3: CASSARDYGYTF. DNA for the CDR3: TGTGCCAGCAGTGCCAGGGACTATGGCTACACCTTC. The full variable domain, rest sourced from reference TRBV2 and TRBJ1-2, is EPEVTQTPSHQVTQMGQEVILRCVPISNHLYFYWYRQILGQKVEFLVSFYNNEISEKSEIFDDQFSVERPDGSNFTLKIRSTKLEDSAMYFCASSARDYGYTFGSGTRLTVV.

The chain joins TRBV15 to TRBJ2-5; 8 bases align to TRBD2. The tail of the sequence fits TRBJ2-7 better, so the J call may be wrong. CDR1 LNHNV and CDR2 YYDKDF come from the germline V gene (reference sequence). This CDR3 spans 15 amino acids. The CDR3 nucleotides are TGTGCCACCAGCAGAGCGGCGGGGGGCAGGTACGAGCAGTACTTC. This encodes CATSRAAGGRYEQYF.

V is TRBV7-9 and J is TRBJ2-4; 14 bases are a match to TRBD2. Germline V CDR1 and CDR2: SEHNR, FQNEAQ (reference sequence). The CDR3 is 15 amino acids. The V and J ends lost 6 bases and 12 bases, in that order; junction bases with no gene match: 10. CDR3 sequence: CASSTGTSGRDSQYF. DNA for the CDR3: TGTGCCAGCAGTACCGGGACTAGCGGGAGAGACAGTCAGTACTTC.

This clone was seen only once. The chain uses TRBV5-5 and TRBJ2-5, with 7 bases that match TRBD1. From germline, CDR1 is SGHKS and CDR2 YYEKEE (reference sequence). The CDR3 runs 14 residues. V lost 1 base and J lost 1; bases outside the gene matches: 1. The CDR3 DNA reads TGTGCCAGCAGCTTGTGGGACAGCCAAGAGACCCAGTACTTC. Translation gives CASSLWDSQETQYF.

CDR3: CATWSNYGYTF. The CDR3 bases are TGTGCCACCTGGAGTAACTATGGCTACACCTTC. The chain recombines TRBV19 with TRBJ1-2; D is undetermined. The CDR3 has 11 residues. CDR1 and CDR2 (germline): LNHDA, SQIVND (reference sequence). The ends were cut back, 10 bases at V and 1 base at J, with 7 bases in the middle.

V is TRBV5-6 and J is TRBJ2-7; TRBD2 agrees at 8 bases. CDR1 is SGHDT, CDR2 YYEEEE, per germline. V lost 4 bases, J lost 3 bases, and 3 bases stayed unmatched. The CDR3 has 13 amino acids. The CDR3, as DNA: TGTGCCAGCAGCCCGGGAGGGGTCTACGAGCAGTACTTC. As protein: CASSPGGVYEQYF.

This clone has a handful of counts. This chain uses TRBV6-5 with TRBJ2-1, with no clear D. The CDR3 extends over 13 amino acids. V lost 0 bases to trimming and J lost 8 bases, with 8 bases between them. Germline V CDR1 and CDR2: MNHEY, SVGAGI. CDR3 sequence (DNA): TGTGCCAGCAGTTACTCGAGGATGGATGAGCAGTTCTTC. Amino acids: CASSYSRMDEQFF.

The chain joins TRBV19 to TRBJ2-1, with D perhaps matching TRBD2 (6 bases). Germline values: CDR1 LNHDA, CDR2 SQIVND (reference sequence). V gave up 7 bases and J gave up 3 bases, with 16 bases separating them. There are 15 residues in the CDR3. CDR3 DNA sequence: TGTGCCAGTAAACGCGACGGGAGCCACTACAATGAGCAGTTCTTC. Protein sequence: CASKRDGSHYNEQFF.

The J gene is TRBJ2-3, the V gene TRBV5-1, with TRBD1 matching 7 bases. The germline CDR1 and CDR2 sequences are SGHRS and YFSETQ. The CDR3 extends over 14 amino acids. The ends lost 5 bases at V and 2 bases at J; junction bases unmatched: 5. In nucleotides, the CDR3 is TGCGCCAGCAGTTATACAGGGGACACAGATACGCAGTATTTT. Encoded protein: CASSYTGDTDTQYF.

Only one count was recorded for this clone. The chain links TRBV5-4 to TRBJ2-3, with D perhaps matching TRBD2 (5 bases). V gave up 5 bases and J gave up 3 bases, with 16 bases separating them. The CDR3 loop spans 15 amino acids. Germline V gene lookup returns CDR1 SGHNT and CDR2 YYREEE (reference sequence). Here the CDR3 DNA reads TGTGCCAGCAGGGGATTCGGGGTGGGAACAGATACGCAGTATTTT. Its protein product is CASRGFGVGTDTQYF.